Presented here are 20 T cell receptor beta chains from one specimen sequenced in a study of blood T cell repertoires in COVID-19 (TCRdb year 2020). The library was built by means of the immunoSEQ multiplex PCR assay. Not all clones reach the TCRdb copy of this immuneACCESS table, which keeps in-frame sequences only. Checked studies attribute under half of the gap to unresolved V genes and leave the rest unexplained. The sample has approximately 63,000 clones on record, more than 75% of them singletons. Around half of the sample comes from the top ten. The sequencing input was peripheral blood. These TCRs come from an elderly woman with acute or convalescent COVID-19.

The chain links TRBV7-9 to TRBJ2-1, with 10 bases fitting TRBD2. The V and J ends lost 1 base and 0 bases, in that order; junction bases with no gene match: 6. CDR3 length equals 18 residues. The germline gives CDR1 SEHNR, CDR2 FQNEAQ (reference sequence). The chain's CDR3 is CASSLEGLASSSYNEQFF. The CDR3 DNA reads as TGTGCCAGCAGCTTAGAGGGACTAGCGTCGAGCTCCTACAATGAGCAGTTCTTC.

A few counts support this clone. This chain links TRBV25-1 with TRBJ2-5; weak D call: TRBD2 (6 bases). CDR1 and CDR2 from the germline V gene are MGHDK and SYGVNS. This CDR3 region has 15 residues. Trimming cost V 1 base and J 0 bases, with 9 bases left between them. The CDR3 spells CASSEWRGNQETQYF. CDR3 DNA: TGTGCCAGCAGTGAATGGCGGGGCAACCAAGAGACCCAGTACTTC.

This clone was counted once. This CDR3 reads CATSENPARGLGDNEQFF. The CDR3 DNA reads as TGTGCCACCAGTGAAAACCCGGCCAGGGGATTGGGAGACAATGAGCAGTTCTTC. The V and J genes are TRBV24-1 and TRBJ2-1; tentative D call: TRBD1 (6 bases). The CDR3 totals 18 residues. Germline lookup yields CDR1 KGHDR and CDR2 SFDVKD. With 4 bases removed from V and 5 bases from J, the gap between germline ends came to 23 bases.

This clone was detected a few times. The CDR3 region has the DNA TGTGCCAGGGTAAGCGGGTTCCGCTCCTACAATGAGCAGTTCTTC. Amino acids: CARVSGFRSYNEQFF. The rearrangement joins TRBV25-1 to TRBJ2-1, with D perhaps TRBD2 (6 bases). Germline CDR1 MGHDK, CDR2 SYGVNS. V lost 9 bases to trimming and J lost 0 bases, with 15 bases between them. The CDR3 is 15 residues long.

In the case of this clone: Distinct nucleotide sequences in the sample also encode this CDR3. The chain recombines TRBV27 with TRBJ2-3; D is possibly TRBD2 (5 bases). The CDR3 has 14 amino acids. V was shortened by 4 bases and J by 0 bases, with 8 bases between the two germline ends. The germline V gene encodes CDR1 MNHEY and CDR2 SMNVEV (reference sequence). This chain's CDR3 is CASSSGLSTDTQYF. The CDR3, as DNA: TGTGCCAGCAGTTCCGGACTTAGCACAGATACGCAGTATTTT.

This clone was observed a handful of times. Here the CDR3 reads CASSPLTRGSTDTQYF. The CDR3, as DNA: TGTGCCAGCTCACCACTTACAAGGGGGAGCACAGATACGCAGTATTTT. V and J are TRBV18 and TRBJ2-3; a possible D gene is TRBD1 (6 bases). V shed 1 base and J shed 0 bases, with 11 bases lying between them. This CDR3 is built from 16 residues. Germline V gene sequence: CDR1 KGHSH, CDR2 LQKENI.

The rearrangement uses TRBV7-8 and TRBJ2-1, with D unclear. Germline CDR1 and CDR2: SGHVS and FQNEAQ. The V gene lost 1 base and the J gene lost 6 bases, with 4 bases spanning the gap. CDR3 length: 12 amino acids. CDR3 amino acids: CASSLVLNEQFF. CDR3 DNA: TGTGCCAGCAGCTTAGTTCTCAATGAGCAGTTCTTC.

This sequence joins TRBV5-4 and TRBJ1-6; D gene uncertain. Trimming left V 4 bases short and J 5 bases short, with 10 bases between. The germline V gene encodes CDR1 SGHNT and CDR2 YYREEE (reference sequence). The CDR3 is 14 amino acids. CDR3: CASSPAGNNSPLHF. CDR3 in DNA: TGTGCCAGCAGCCCAGCGGGGAATAATTCACCCCTCCACTTT.

The V call is TRBV16, the J call TRBJ2-7; D is perhaps TRBD2 (6 bases). CDR1 and CDR2 (germline): KGHSY, FQNENV. V lost 4 bases to trimming and J lost 1 base, with 14 bases between them. The CDR3 totals 15 residues. The CDR3 spells CASSPGRRQSYEQYF. For the CDR3, the DNA is TGTGCCAGCAGCCCGGGGAGGCGGCAGTCCTACGAGCAGTACTTC.

This clone was recorded once. The chain couples TRBV7-3 to TRBJ1-1; TRBD1 is a possible D gene (6 bases). Germline CDR1 is SGHTA and CDR2 is FQGTGA. With 5 bases removed from V and 1 base from J, the gap between germline ends came to 8 bases. The CDR3 length is 13 residues. CDR3 in amino acids: CASSQTGNTEAFF. CDR3 DNA: TGTGCCAGCAGCCAGACAGGGAACACTGAAGCTTTCTTT.

This chain joins TRBV6-5 and TRBJ2-7; TRBD1 matches at 8 bases. The CDR3 has 15 amino acids. After removal of 7 bases from V and 0 bases from J, the junction contained 8 bases not matched to a gene. Germline CDR1 reads MNHEY; CDR2 reads SVGAGI. The CDR3 bases are TGTGCCAGCACCAAGGGACAGGTTGCCTCCTACGAGCAGTACTTC. This sequence encodes CASTKGQVASYEQYF.

V and J are TRBV27 and TRBJ2-7; 9 positions match TRBD1. The CDR3 covers 16 residues. The germline V gene encodes CDR1 MNHEY and CDR2 SMNVEV (reference sequence). J lost 3 bases, V lost 6 bases, and 12 bases had no gene match. CDR3 in amino acids: CASRPTSGTGRYEQYF. The CDR3 nucleotides are TGTGCCAGCAGACCCACGTCGGGGACAGGGCGCTACGAGCAGTACTTC.

In its sample, this clone was seen once. This sequence joins TRBV12-3 or TRBV12-4 and TRBJ1-1; 8 nucleotides line up with TRBD1. This CDR3 has 13 residues. J lost 4 bases, V lost 8 bases, and 6 bases had no gene match. DNA of the CDR3: TGTGCCAGCGGACAGGGAGTAGGCACTGAAGCTTTCTTT. Amino acid sequence: CASGQGVGTEAFF.

This clone was picked up a small number of times. This chain joins TRBV9 and TRBJ1-4; TRBD1 matches at 8 bases. Germline CDR1 is SGDLS and CDR2 is YYNGEE. The J segment lost 8 bases and the V segment lost 4 bases, leaving 7 bases of the junction unmatched. The CDR3 is made up of 14 amino acids. The CDR3 region has the DNA TGTGCCAGCAGCTTCGGACAGGGTGGCGAAAAACTGTTTTTT. Encoded protein: CASSFGQGGEKLFF. Drawing the rest from reference TRBV9 and TRBJ1-4, the complete variable domain is DSGVTQTPKHLITATGQRVTLRCSPRSGDLSVYWYQQSLDQGLQFLIQYYNGEERAKGNILERFSAQQFPDLHSELNLSSLELGDSALYFCASSFGQGGEKLFFGSGTQLSVL.

This chain links TRBV7-8 with TRBJ1-3; weak D call: TRBD1 (5 bases). The CDR3 loop spans 18 amino acids. Germline V gene data show CDR1 as SGHVS and CDR2 as FQNEAQ. With 4 bases removed from V and 2 bases from J, the gap between germline ends came to 21 bases. CDR3 in DNA: TGTGCCAGCAGCTCCTTTACCAACCCAGGGCTGGCTGGAAACACCATATATTTT. Its translation: CASSSFTNPGLAGNTIYF.

The chain couples TRBV5-1 to TRBJ1-1, with TRBD1 as a possible D gene (5 bases). The germline gives CDR1 SGHRS, CDR2 YFSETQ. This CDR3 region has 14 residues. Trimming left V 6 bases short and J 3 bases short, with 15 bases between. The CDR3 DNA is TGCGCCAGCATCTTTGGAAGGGGTGACACTGAAGCTTTCTTT. Its protein product is CASIFGRGDTEAFF.

The chain recombines TRBV11-2 with TRBJ2-1, with D perhaps TRBD2 (7 bases). Trimming pared 6 bases from V and 2 bases from J, leaving 11 bases between. The germline gives CDR1 SGHAT, CDR2 FQNNGV. The CDR3 totals 14 residues. CDR3: CASSPGGPYNEQFF. CDR3 nucleotide sequence: TGTGCCAGCAGTCCGGGGGGCCCCTACAATGAGCAGTTCTTC.

This clone was observed once. V usage is TRBV7-9 and J usage is TRBJ1-1; the D is unclear. The CDR3 runs to 12 residues. V lost 2 bases to trimming and J lost 5 bases, with 6 bases between them. Per the germline V gene, CDR1 is SEHNR and CDR2 is FQNEAQ (reference sequence). The CDR3 DNA is TGTGCCAGCAGCTTACCGCAGACTGAAGCTTTCTTT. Translating it yields CASSLPQTEAFF.

CDR3: CASSPQNYEQYF. CDR3 nucleotides: TGTGCCAGCAGCCCACAAAACTACGAGCAGTACTTC. The chain joins TRBV7-9 to TRBJ2-7; D not certain. V was clipped by 5 bases and J by 3 bases, with 8 bases between them. There are 12 residues in the CDR3. Germline-derived CDR1 and CDR2 are SEHNR and FQNEAQ (reference sequence). Looking up the rest from reference TRBV7-9 and TRBJ2-7 gives the full variable domain: DTGVSQNPRHKITKRGQNVTFRCDPISEHNRLYWYRQTLGQGPEFLTYFQNEAQLEKSRLLSDRFSAERPKGSFSTLEIQRTEQGDSAMYLCASSPQNYEQYFGPGTRLTVT.

The V and J genes are TRBV5-1 and TRBJ1-3; 7 nucleotides match TRBD1. V was pared by 4 bases and J by 2 bases, with 3 bases of the junction left unmatched. The CDR3 extends over 14 amino acids. The germline gives CDR1 SGHRS, CDR2 YFSETQ. CDR3 loop: CASSTGTAGNTIYF. The CDR3 DNA follows: TGCGCCAGCAGCACGGGGACAGCTGGAAACACCATATATTTT.